This is a list of T cell receptor beta chains from one sample in a study of shared clonotypes between healthy human individuals. Produced via immunoSEQ multiplex PCR; TCRdb's table is partial and in-frame only. The sample carries 950,000 to 1,100,000 clones, 60% to 80% recorded once. The sample was memory CD4+ T cells sorted from blood. Receptors were obtained from a young man in good health. Each CDR3 is given with its conserved first and last residue. The D gene is left open where the match is weak. A row's size may be missing; if present it is once, few, many or a size class.

abundance: once; d_gene: -; j_gene: TRBJ1-1; v_gene: TRBV6-5; CDR3aa: CASRDKGGVNTEAFF; CDR3nt: TGTGCCAGCAGGGACAAGGGGGGAGTGAACACTGAAGCTTTCTTT
abundance: -; d_gene: -; j_gene: TRBJ2-7; v_gene: TRBV29-1; CDR3aa: CSVDEAGVISEQYF; CDR3nt: TGCAGCGTTGATGAAGCAGGGGTTATCTCCGAGCAGTACTTC
abundance: -; d_gene: TRBD2; j_gene: TRBJ2-5; v_gene: TRBV7-9; CDR3aa: CASRRGAAGGETQYF; CDR3nt: TGTGCCAGCAGGAGAGGGGCAGCGGGAGGAGAGACCCAGTACTTC
abundance: -; d_gene: -; j_gene: TRBJ1-3; v_gene: TRBV4-3; CDR3aa: CASSQGDGRPAGNTIYF; CDR3nt: TGCGCCAGCAGCCAAGGGGATGGGAGACCCGCCGGAAACACCATATATTTT
abundance: -; d_gene: -; j_gene: TRBJ1-5; v_gene: TRBV4-1; CDR3aa: CASSPQGGVVGQPQHF; CDR3nt: TGCGCCAGCAGCCCACAGGGTGGGGTAGTAGGTCAGCCCCAGCATTTT
abundance: -; d_gene: -; j_gene: TRBJ1-6; v_gene: TRBV19; CDR3aa: CASSTWTDQNSPLHF; CDR3nt: TGTGCCAGTAGTACATGGACAGACCAAAATTCACCCCTCCACTTT
abundance: few; d_gene: -; j_gene: TRBJ1-2; v_gene: TRBV5-6; CDR3aa: CASSSIDRNYGYTF; CDR3nt: TGTGCCAGCAGCTCGATCGACAGAAACTATGGCTACACCTTC
abundance: -; d_gene: TRBD2; j_gene: TRBJ2-5; v_gene: TRBV29-1; CDR3aa: CSGSSGSKTQYF; CDR3nt: TGCAGCGGGTCTAGCGGGAGTAAGACCCAGTACTTC
abundance: few; d_gene: -; j_gene: TRBJ1-3; v_gene: TRBV2; CDR3aa: CASSGRGARFSGNTIYF; CDR3nt: TGTGCCAGCAGTGGGAGGGGCGCCCGCTTTTCTGGAAACACCATATATTTT
abundance: once; d_gene: -; j_gene: TRBJ2-1; v_gene: TRBV19; CDR3aa: CASSWPTFGITEQFF; CDR3nt: TGTGCCAGTAGCTGGCCTACCTTCGGAATCACTGAGCAGTTCTTC